This TCR beta chain was found in a study of cytomegalovirus exposure and HLA in healthy donors. In the study overall: Across 300 to 400 genotyped donors, about 86% landed in the Caucasian-associated ancestry cluster.

PCR used 60 Vbeta primers and 13 Jbeta primers. TCRdb keeps only in-frame clones here, not all; method: immunoSEQ multiplex PCR. The sample has 150,000 to 200,000 clones, 60% to 80% seen once. Study results and limitations: Most sequenced TCRs were rare (though some public TCRs occurred in many donors). Later work showed greater clonal expansion in HLA-associated TCR beta chains than in equally common others. HLA alleles showed associations with around 15,000 TCR beta sequences in a later analysis, at a 0.05 false discovery rate.

Turning to this clone: The antigen remains undetermined.

The germline gives CDR1 LNHDA, CDR2 SQIVND (reference sequence). V gave up 8 bases and J gave up 1 base; unmatched junction bases: 4. The CDR3 has 15 residues. The sequencing sample was made of PBMCs. The J gene is TRBJ2-3, the V gene TRBV19; 12 bases line up with TRBD2. The source of this sequence is a man aged 50 to 59 in good health and CMV-seropositive. CDR3 coding DNA: TGTGCCAGTCGTGGACTAGCGGGGCGCACAGATACGCAGTATTTT. It yields the protein CASRGLAGRTDTQYF.